The rows below give T cell receptor beta chains drawn from one sample of a study of T cell repertoires in cytomegalovirus infection. TCRdb ran MiXCR on the reads and lists one entry per CDR3 protein. The table lists about 700,000 distinct CDR3 sequences, approximately 33% of them singletons. Which antigens these TCRs recognize remains unknown. This specimen consisted of cultured PBMCs, obtained from culture after CMV antigen stimulation. These receptors originate from a human donor in good health (CMV status not recorded). Some clones in this sample may be carry-over from other donors' samples. Both conserved end residues are part of each CDR3. Fields, in order: V gene, J gene, D gene, CDR3 length, clone size, CDR3 DNA, CDR3 protein. The D gene is left open where the match is weak. Expanded clones are given a class, and other clones once, few, many or no size at all.

V gene: TRBV7-8; J gene: TRBJ2-1; D gene: NA; CDR3 length: 13; clone size: NA; CDR3 DNA: TGTGCCAGCAGCCATCTAGAGTTCCGTGAGCAGTTCTTC; CDR3 protein: CASSHLEFREQFF
V gene: TRBV7-3; J gene: TRBJ2-3; D gene: TRBD1; CDR3 length: 18; clone size: NA; CDR3 DNA: TGTGCCAGCAGCGCTACCCGGGGCAGGGGGATCGGCACAGATACGCAGTATTTT; CDR3 protein: CASSATRGRGIGTDTQYF
V gene: TRBV4-3; J gene: TRBJ1-3; D gene: NA; CDR3 length: 13; clone size: NA; CDR3 DNA: TGCGCCAGCAGCCAAGATGGTGGGGCCCTGGCCTCTTTT; CDR3 protein: CASSQDGGALASF
V gene: TRBV7-9; J gene: TRBJ2-7; D gene: NA; CDR3 length: 16; clone size: NA; CDR3 DNA: TGTGCCAGCAGACCCCGCCGGGACACCCACCGGGACGAGCAGTACTTC; CDR3 protein: CASRPRRDTHRDEQYF
V gene: TRBV4-1; J gene: TRBJ1-5; D gene: TRBD1; CDR3 length: 16; clone size: few; CDR3 DNA: TGCGCCAGCAGCCAAGTTTCCGGGACAGGGTTTCAGCCCCAGCATTTT; CDR3 protein: CASSQVSGTGFQPQHF
V gene: TRBV12-3/TRBV12-4; J gene: TRBJ1-6; D gene: NA; CDR3 length: 13; clone size: few; CDR3 DNA: TGTGCCAGCAGTATGCAGGTCAATTCACCCCTCCACTTT; CDR3 protein: CASSMQVNSPLHF
V gene: TRBV7-2; J gene: TRBJ2-3; D gene: NA; CDR3 length: 15; clone size: many; CDR3 DNA: TGTGCCAGCAGCTTTCATAGCGGTAGCACAGATACGCAGTATTTT; CDR3 protein: CASSFHSGSTDTQYF
V gene: TRBV14; J gene: TRBJ1-5; D gene: NA; CDR3 length: 13; clone size: NA; CDR3 DNA: TGTGCCAGCAGCCAAAACGAGAATCAGCCCCAGCATTTT; CDR3 protein: CASSQNENQPQHF
V gene: TRBV29-1; J gene: TRBJ2-7; D gene: NA; CDR3 length: 12; clone size: few; CDR3 DNA: TGCAGCGCTAACGACAATGCCTACGAGCAGTACTTC; CDR3 protein: CSANDNAYEQYF
V gene: TRBV2; J gene: TRBJ2-3; D gene: TRBD1; CDR3 length: 13; clone size: NA; CDR3 DNA: TGTGCCAGGGACGGAACAGGGGCCGATACGCAGTATTTT; CDR3 protein: CARDGTGADTQYF
V gene: TRBV7-6; J gene: TRBJ1-6; D gene: NA; CDR3 length: 11; clone size: NA; CDR3 DNA: TGTGCCAGCAGCGGGGGAGAGGCCCTCCACTTT; CDR3 protein: CASSGGEALHF
V gene: TRBV28; J gene: TRBJ2-7; D gene: NA; CDR3 length: 13; clone size: few; CDR3 DNA: TGTGCCAGCAGTTTGCGGACAAACTACGAGCAGTACTTC; CDR3 protein: CASSLRTNYEQYF
V gene: TRBV19; J gene: TRBJ2-1; D gene: NA; CDR3 length: 18; clone size: few; CDR3 DNA: TGTGCCAGTAGTATGGAATGGAATAGCCGTCTCTCCTACAATGAGCAGTTCTTC; CDR3 protein: CASSMEWNSRLSYNEQFF
V gene: TRBV4-1; J gene: TRBJ1-6; D gene: NA; CDR3 length: 15; clone size: NA; CDR3 DNA: TGCGCCAGCAGCCAACCCCAGGGAGGTAATTCACCCCTCCACTTT; CDR3 protein: CASSQPQGGNSPLHF
V gene: TRBV12-3/TRBV12-4; J gene: TRBJ2-1; D gene: NA; CDR3 length: 15; clone size: NA; CDR3 DNA: TGTGCCAGCAGTTTACTAGGGGGGAAATACAATGAGCAGTTCTTC; CDR3 protein: CASSLLGGKYNEQFF
V gene: TRBV7-2; J gene: TRBJ1-1; D gene: NA; CDR3 length: 14; clone size: NA; CDR3 DNA: TGTGCCAGCAGCGCAAAACCGGGACACCTGATCGCTTTCTTT; CDR3 protein: CASSAKPGHLIAFF
V gene: TRBV6-2/TRBV6-3; J gene: TRBJ2-1; D gene: NA; CDR3 length: 18; clone size: few; CDR3 DNA: TGTGCCAGCAGTTACTCGATGCATTCACGGGAGTGGCTTCATGAGCAGTTCTTC; CDR3 protein: CASSYSMHSREWLHEQFF
V gene: TRBV2; J gene: TRBJ2-1; D gene: TRBD2; CDR3 length: 16; clone size: NA; CDR3 DNA: TGTGCCAGCAGTGACCGGACTAGGAGCTCCTACAATGAGCAGTTCTTC; CDR3 protein: CASSDRTRSSYNEQFF
V gene: TRBV10-3; J gene: TRBJ2-5; D gene: TRBD1; CDR3 length: 15; clone size: NA; CDR3 DNA: TGTGCCATCAGCCCGGGACAGGGATCGGGGGAGACCCAGTACTTC; CDR3 protein: CAISPGQGSGETQYF
V gene: TRBV7-2; J gene: TRBJ2-6; D gene: TRBD2; CDR3 length: 16; clone size: many; CDR3 DNA: TGTGCCAGCAGCTTAGCGTTCGGGAGGGGGGCCAACGTCCTGACTTTC; CDR3 protein: CASSLAFGRGANVLTF
V gene: TRBV29-1; J gene: TRBJ1-3; D gene: NA; CDR3 length: 12; clone size: NA; CDR3 DNA: TGCAGCGGCTGGGGTACTGGAAACACCATATATTTT; CDR3 protein: CSGWGTGNTIYF
V gene: TRBV6-1; J gene: TRBJ1-1; D gene: TRBD1; CDR3 length: 17; clone size: NA; CDR3 DNA: TGTGCCAGCAGGCTTACAGGGGCGAGGGGGCAGAACACTGAAGCTTTCTTT; CDR3 protein: CASRLTGARGQNTEAFF
V gene: TRBV7-2; J gene: TRBJ2-2; D gene: NA; CDR3 length: 14; clone size: few; CDR3 DNA: TGTGCCAGCAGCGGCAGTGGGGGCACCGGGGAGCTGTTTTTT; CDR3 protein: CASSGSGGTGELFF
V gene: TRBV19; J gene: TRBJ2-1; D gene: NA; CDR3 length: 14; clone size: NA; CDR3 DNA: TGTGCCAGTAGTATATCCAACGGGATAAGGAAGCAGTTCTTC; CDR3 protein: CASSISNGIRKQFF
V gene: TRBV29-1; J gene: TRBJ1-4; D gene: NA; CDR3 length: 14; clone size: NA; CDR3 DNA: TGCAGCGTTGAGACTCCTGCAACTAATGAAAAACTGTTTTTT; CDR3 protein: CSVETPATNEKLFF
V gene: TRBV4-2; J gene: TRBJ2-3; D gene: TRBD2; CDR3 length: 20; clone size: few; CDR3 DNA: TGTGCCAGCAGCCAAGACCCGGCGGGGGGGCTGCCCTCGATCACAGATACGCAGTATTTT; CDR3 protein: CASSQDPAGGLPSITDTQYF
V gene: TRBV15; J gene: TRBJ2-2; D gene: TRBD2; CDR3 length: 17; clone size: NA; CDR3 DNA: TGTGCCACCACCTCCCGCGGACGGGGGGGGGGCACCGGGGAGCTGTTTTTT; CDR3 protein: CATTSRGRGGGTGELFF
V gene: TRBV29-1; J gene: TRBJ2-1; D gene: NA; CDR3 length: 11; clone size: few; CDR3 DNA: TGCAGCGTTCTTGTGAGCAATGAGCAGTTCTTC; CDR3 protein: CSVLVSNEQFF
V gene: TRBV18; J gene: TRBJ2-3; D gene: TRBD2; CDR3 length: 15; clone size: NA; CDR3 DNA: TGTGCCAGCTCCATGACTAGCGGGAGTGCAGATACGCAGTATTTT; CDR3 protein: CASSMTSGSADTQYF
V gene: TRBV4-3; J gene: TRBJ2-3; D gene: TRBD2; CDR3 length: 14; clone size: NA; CDR3 DNA: TGCGCCAGCCGGTCTAAGCGGGAGAGGGATACGCAGTATTTT; CDR3 protein: CASRSKRERDTQYF
V gene: TRBV7-2; J gene: TRBJ2-7; D gene: NA; CDR3 length: 14; clone size: many; CDR3 DNA: TGTGCCAGCAGCTCCACCCGGACTGGCTACGAGCAGTACTTC; CDR3 protein: CASSSTRTGYEQYF
V gene: TRBV5-6; J gene: TRBJ1-5; D gene: NA; CDR3 length: 18; clone size: once; CDR3 DNA: TGTGCCAGCAGCCCAATCGGACCGGGCGCGTGGATTTATCAGCCCCAGCATTTT; CDR3 protein: CASSPIGPGAWIYQPQHF
V gene: TRBV4-2; J gene: TRBJ2-5; D gene: TRBD2; CDR3 length: 15; clone size: NA; CDR3 DNA: TGTGCCAGCAGCCAAGAGCAAGCGGGGGGAGAGACCCAGTACTTC; CDR3 protein: CASSQEQAGGETQYF
V gene: TRBV7-9; J gene: TRBJ1-6; D gene: NA; CDR3 length: 13; clone size: few; CDR3 DNA: TGTGCCAGCAGCTCGGGACGGCATAAAACCCTCCACTTT; CDR3 protein: CASSSGRHKTLHF
V gene: TRBV11-2; J gene: TRBJ1-1; D gene: NA; CDR3 length: 15; clone size: NA; CDR3 DNA: TGTGCCAGCAGCTTGCAGGGGAATAGGGACACTGAAGCTTTCTTT; CDR3 protein: CASSLQGNRDTEAFF
V gene: TRBV10-3; J gene: TRBJ2-2; D gene: TRBD2; CDR3 length: 17; clone size: few; CDR3 DNA: TGTGCCATCACCGGGGCTAGCGGGAGTTCGAACACCGGGGAGCTGTTTTTT; CDR3 protein: CAITGASGSSNTGELFF
V gene: TRBV2; J gene: TRBJ2-2; D gene: NA; CDR3 length: 15; clone size: few; CDR3 DNA: NA; CDR3 protein: CASKSALRRAGELFF
V gene: TRBV6-2/TRBV6-3; J gene: TRBJ2-1; D gene: TRBD2; CDR3 length: 19; clone size: few; CDR3 DNA: TGTGCCAGCAGTTATATTCAGGGCACTAGCGGATCCCTCTACAATGAGCAGTTCTTC; CDR3 protein: CASSYIQGTSGSLYNEQFF
V gene: TRBV23-1; J gene: TRBJ2-7; D gene: NA; CDR3 length: 20; clone size: NA; CDR3 DNA: TGCGCCAGCAGTTCCCACCAACTGGTAGTACCAAAACCGAGGTCCTACGAGCAGTACTTC; CDR3 protein: CASSSHQLVVPKPRSYEQYF
V gene: TRBV12-3/TRBV12-4; J gene: TRBJ2-5; D gene: NA; CDR3 length: 12; clone size: few; CDR3 DNA: TGTGCCAGCAGTTTTTGGCAAGAGACCCAGTACTTC; CDR3 protein: CASSFWQETQYF
V gene: TRBV12-5; J gene: TRBJ1-1; D gene: NA; CDR3 length: 13; clone size: many; CDR3 DNA: TGTGCTAGTGCCCTCTCGGGAGCGCCTGAAGCTTTCTTT; CDR3 protein: CASALSGAPEAFF
V gene: TRBV7-2; J gene: TRBJ2-3; D gene: TRBD2; CDR3 length: 19; clone size: NA; CDR3 DNA: TGTGCCAGCAGCTTATCCTGGGGAAGCGGGGGTGTGGTAACAGATACGCAGTATTTT; CDR3 protein: CASSLSWGSGGVVTDTQYF
V gene: TRBV20-1; J gene: TRBJ2-3; D gene: NA; CDR3 length: 15; clone size: few; CDR3 DNA: TGCAGTGCTCGGCCGGGTGGCGGGGGCACAGATACGCAGTATTTT; CDR3 protein: CSARPGGGGTDTQYF
V gene: TRBV30; J gene: TRBJ1-6; D gene: TRBD1; CDR3 length: 14; clone size: NA; CDR3 DNA: TGTGCCTGGAGTGTTCCCGGGACAGGCGGGCCCCTCCACTTT; CDR3 protein: CAWSVPGTGGPLHF
V gene: TRBV28; J gene: TRBJ1-5; D gene: NA; CDR3 length: 16; clone size: NA; CDR3 DNA: TGTGCCAGCAGTCCCCGGGGGGGCGGGGGTAATCAGCCCCAGCATTTT; CDR3 protein: CASSPRGGGGNQPQHF
V gene: TRBV27; J gene: TRBJ2-7; D gene: NA; CDR3 length: 15; clone size: NA; CDR3 DNA: TGTGCCAGCAGCATCGGGGGAAGGGAGGCCTACGAGCAGTACTTC; CDR3 protein: CASSIGGREAYEQYF
V gene: TRBV20-1; J gene: TRBJ1-4; D gene: NA; CDR3 length: 14; clone size: NA; CDR3 DNA: TGCAGTGCTAGAGATAGGGCAACTAATGAAAAACTGTTTTTT; CDR3 protein: CSARDRATNEKLFF
V gene: TRBV7-6; J gene: TRBJ2-7; D gene: TRBD1; CDR3 length: 12; clone size: few; CDR3 DNA: TGTGCCAGCAGCTTAGGACAGGGAAAGCAGTACTTC; CDR3 protein: CASSLGQGKQYF
V gene: TRBV7-2; J gene: TRBJ1-1; D gene: NA; CDR3 length: 13; clone size: NA; CDR3 DNA: TGTGTCAGCAGTTCCGATTTGAACACTGAAGCTTTCTTT; CDR3 protein: CVSSSDLNTEAFF
V gene: TRBV7-6; J gene: TRBJ2-1; D gene: TRBD2; CDR3 length: 16; clone size: few; CDR3 DNA: TGTGCCAGCAGCTCCTCCACCTGGGAGGGGAAAGATGAGCAGTTCTTC; CDR3 protein: CASSSSTWEGKDEQFF
V gene: TRBV20-1; J gene: TRBJ2-1; D gene: NA; CDR3 length: 13; clone size: NA; CDR3 DNA: TGCAGCGTCGCTAAGGGGTCCTACAATGAGCAGTTCTTC; CDR3 protein: CSVAKGSYNEQFF
V gene: TRBV19; J gene: TRBJ1-1; D gene: NA; CDR3 length: 14; clone size: NA; CDR3 DNA: TGTGCCAGTAGTATATTCGGGTCGGACACTGAAGCTTTCTTT; CDR3 protein: CASSIFGSDTEAFF
V gene: TRBV6-5; J gene: TRBJ2-1; D gene: NA; CDR3 length: 13; clone size: NA; CDR3 DNA: TGTGCCAGCAGTTACTCTAGGGCATCTGGGGAGTTCTTC; CDR3 protein: CASSYSRASGEFF
V gene: TRBV7-2; J gene: TRBJ2-5; D gene: TRBD2; CDR3 length: 15; clone size: NA; CDR3 DNA: TGTGCCAGCAGCCGGACTAGCGGGGGTCATGAGACCCAGTACTTC; CDR3 protein: CASSRTSGGHETQYF
V gene: TRBV7-9; J gene: TRBJ1-2; D gene: NA; CDR3 length: 13; clone size: many; CDR3 DNA: TGTGCCACCGTTCACGGAGCTAACTATGGCTACACCTTC; CDR3 protein: CATVHGANYGYTF